These T cell receptor beta chains were read from a single sample in a study of cytomegalovirus exposure and HLA in healthy donors. The protocol was immunoSEQ multiplex PCR, while the TCRdb copy is restricted to in-frame clones and leaves out a portion. The table lists fewer than 85,000 clones, more than 75% of them singletons, with about 12% in the top ten. The specimen was PBMCs. All receptors derive from a male donor in good health and CMV-seropositive. Each CDR3 is given with its conserved first and last residue. D genes are given only for firm matches. Only some rows state a clone size, as once, few, many or a class for expanded clones.

abundance: NA; j_gene: TRBJ1-5; d_gene: NA; v_gene: TRBV2; CDR3nt: TGTGCCAGCACTTTGACAGATAGCAATCAGCCCCAGCATTTT; CDR3aa: CASTLTDSNQPQHF
abundance: NA; j_gene: TRBJ2-7; d_gene: NA; v_gene: TRBV21-1; CDR3nt: TGTGCCAGCAGCAAGAATGGGACAGGGGGATACGAGCAGTACTTC; CDR3aa: CASSKNGTGGYEQYF
abundance: few; j_gene: TRBJ1-5; d_gene: TRBD1; v_gene: TRBV25-1; CDR3nt: TGTGCCAGCAGTTCAGGGGGATATCAGCCCCAGCATTTT; CDR3aa: CASSSGGYQPQHF
abundance: NA; j_gene: TRBJ2-5; d_gene: TRBD2; v_gene: TRBV4-1; CDR3nt: TGCGCCAGCAGCCAAAGGAGCGGGGGGGCTCGGGAGACCCAGTACTTC; CDR3aa: CASSQRSGGARETQYF
abundance: NA; j_gene: TRBJ2-7; d_gene: TRBD2; v_gene: TRBV7-2; CDR3nt: TGTGCCAGCAGCCCGACTAGCGGGGGCCTAACCTCCTACGAGCAGTACTTC; CDR3aa: CASSPTSGGLTSYEQYF
abundance: NA; j_gene: TRBJ2-7; d_gene: TRBD1; v_gene: TRBV7-6; CDR3nt: TGTGCCAGCAGCTACCTCGGACAGGGAGGCGAGCAGTACTTC; CDR3aa: CASSYLGQGGEQYF
abundance: NA; j_gene: TRBJ2-2; d_gene: TRBD1; v_gene: TRBV10-3; CDR3nt: TGTGCCATCAGTGAGGGACAGGGCGGCGTAGCCGGGGAGCTGTTTTTT; CDR3aa: CAISEGQGGVAGELFF
abundance: NA; j_gene: TRBJ2-7; d_gene: TRBD2; v_gene: TRBV13; CDR3nt: TGTGCCAACAGCTCGGGGACTAGTGGCGAGCAGTACTTC; CDR3aa: CANSSGTSGEQYF
abundance: NA; j_gene: TRBJ2-1; d_gene: TRBD2; v_gene: TRBV18; CDR3nt: TGTGCCAGCTCGCCTGAACCGGGACTAGCGGGAATCGGAACCATGCATGAGCAGTTCTTC; CDR3aa: CASSPEPGLAGIGTMHEQFF
abundance: NA; j_gene: TRBJ2-3; d_gene: NA; v_gene: TRBV7-2; CDR3nt: TGTGCCAGCAGCTACCCTGGGCTGGGCACAGATACGCAGTATTTT; CDR3aa: CASSYPGLGTDTQYF
abundance: NA; j_gene: TRBJ2-7; d_gene: NA; v_gene: TRBV6-5; CDR3nt: TGTGCCAGCAGTTCGGGGTCTGGGCAGTCCTACGAGCAGTACTTC; CDR3aa: CASSSGSGQSYEQYF
abundance: once; j_gene: TRBJ2-1; d_gene: TRBD2; v_gene: TRBV9; CDR3nt: TGTGCCAGCAGCGTAGTTGGGTCTAGCGGGAACTATGAGCAGTTCTTC; CDR3aa: CASSVVGSSGNYEQFF
abundance: NA; j_gene: TRBJ2-2; d_gene: TRBD1; v_gene: TRBV19; CDR3nt: TGTGCCAGTAGTATAGCAGGGACAGGAAACACCGGGGAGCTGTTTTTT; CDR3aa: CASSIAGTGNTGELFF
abundance: NA; j_gene: TRBJ1-1; d_gene: NA; v_gene: TRBV4-3; CDR3nt: TGCGCCAGCAGCCAACTGGAGGCCCCTGAAGCTTTCTTT; CDR3aa: CASSQLEAPEAFF
abundance: NA; j_gene: TRBJ1-1; d_gene: NA; v_gene: TRBV19; CDR3nt: TGTGCCAGTAGTCTGAGACCCGAAGGGGCCACTGAAGCTTTCTTT; CDR3aa: CASSLRPEGATEAFF
abundance: NA; j_gene: TRBJ2-3; d_gene: TRBD1; v_gene: TRBV27; CDR3nt: TGTGCCAGCAGTTTATCTTGGGGACAGGGGGTAACAGATACGCAGTATTTT; CDR3aa: CASSLSWGQGVTDTQYF
abundance: few; j_gene: TRBJ2-5; d_gene: TRBD1; v_gene: TRBV5-1; CDR3nt: TGCGCCAGCAGCTCAACACCGACAGGGGACCAAGAGACCCAGTACTTC; CDR3aa: CASSSTPTGDQETQYF